The 16 T cell receptor beta chains below come from one sample, sequenced in a study of technical replicates of blood from a few donors. Data came from immunoSEQ multiplex PCR; TCRdb stores just in-frame clones and leaves some out. The table includes 45,000 to 65,000 clones, around 94% detected once. The material sequenced was T cells isolated from PBMCs. Source of these receptors: a human donor in good health.

CDR3 in amino acids: CASSLVAEIWDSTYEQYF. The CDR3 DNA reads as TGTGCCAGCAGCTTGGTTGCCGAGATATGGGACAGCACCTACGAGCAGTACTTC. The rearrangement links TRBV5-6 to TRBJ2-7; 7 positions match TRBD1. V was pared by 0 bases and J by 2 bases, with 14 bases of the junction left unmatched. CDR1 and CDR2 (germline): SGHDT, YYEEEE. The CDR3 spans 18 residues.

The rearrangement links TRBV18 to TRBJ2-1; TRBD2 might be the D (5 bases). Germline assignment: CDR1 KGHSH and CDR2 LQKENI. Between the trimmed V and J ends, which lost 8 bases and 9 bases, there was a span of 20 bases. The CDR3 sequence is 14 residues long. In nucleotides, the CDR3 is TGTGCCAGCGAGGACTCCCTAAGAATCAGTGAGCAGTTCTTC. Translating gives CASEDSLRISEQFF. The whole variable domain, filled in from reference TRBV18 and TRBJ2-1, reads NAGVMQNPRHLVRRRGQEARLRCSPMKGHSHVYWYRQLPEEGLKFMVYLQKENIIDESGMPKERFSAEFPKEGPSILRIQQVVRGDSAAYFCASEDSLRISEQFFGPGTRLTVL.

This chain uses TRBV19 with TRBJ1-1; unclear D gene. V was clipped by 3 bases and J by 4 bases, with 15 bases between them. The CDR3 contains 15 residues. Germline CDR1 LNHDA, CDR2 SQIVND (reference sequence). The CDR3 bases are TGTGCCAGTAGTATTCGTTTTTGGAGGTCCACTGAAGCTTTCTTT. Encoded protein: CASSIRFWRSTEAFF.

This chain links TRBV15 with TRBJ2-1; 8 bases fit TRBD2. This CDR3 is 18 amino acids long. Germline-derived CDR1 and CDR2 are LNHNV and YYDKDF (reference sequence). With V trimmed by 4 bases and J by 6 bases, 17 bases remained unmatched. The CDR3 region is CATSIQLYGREWVNEQFF. The CDR3, as DNA: TGTGCCACCAGCATCCAGCTTTACGGGAGGGAGTGGGTCAATGAGCAGTTCTTC.

The V call is TRBV28, the J call TRBJ2-7; TRBD2 matches at 9 bases. Germline lookup yields CDR1 MDHEN and CDR2 SYDVKM. V shed 6 bases and J 6 bases; nucleotides not matched to a gene: 12. The CDR3 totals 15 residues. CDR3 protein: CASRIHSGSSGEQYF. In DNA form, the CDR3 reads TGTGCCAGCAGAATTCATAGCGGGAGCTCGGGCGAGCAGTACTTC. The variable domain in full, completed from reference TRBV28 and TRBJ2-7, reads DVKVTQSSRYLVKRTGEKVFLECVQDMDHENMFWYRQDPGLGLRLIYFSYDVKMKEKGDIPEGYSVSREKKERFSLILESASTNQTSMYLCASRIHSGSSGEQYFGPGTRLTVT.

The CDR3 DNA reads TGTGCCAGCCTCGAACAGGGACCCTTAGAAAAACTGTTTTTT. It yields the protein CASLEQGPLEKLFF. The chain recombines TRBV28 with TRBJ1-4; the D gene is possibly TRBD1 (6 bases). V was clipped by 8 bases and J by 8 bases, with 18 bases between them. Germline CDR1 reads MDHEN; CDR2 reads SYDVKM. The CDR3 has 14 residues.

The chain is built from TRBV11-2 and TRBJ2-3; D remains ambiguous. The CDR3 contains 12 residues. CDR1 is SGHAT, CDR2 FQNNGV, per germline. Trimming took off 3 bases at V and 4 bases at J, with 5 bases between the two ends. The CDR3 nucleotides read TGTGCCAGCAGCTTCAATCCAGATACGCAGTATTTT. Translation: CASSFNPDTQYF.

This clone was detected once. This chain links TRBV15 with TRBJ2-5; D unresolved. Trimming took off 0 bases at V and 3 bases at J, with 8 bases between the two ends. Looked up from germline, CDR1 is LNHNV and CDR2 is YYDKDF (reference sequence). CDR3 length equals 14 residues. The DNA for the CDR3 is TGTGCCACCAGCAGAGATCTAGGTAAAGAGACCCAGTACTTC. This codes for CATSRDLGKETQYF.

The rearrangement uses TRBV6-5 and TRBJ2-7; D perhaps matches TRBD2 (5 bases). Per the germline V gene, CDR1 is MNHEY and CDR2 is SVGAGI. Trimming pared 6 bases from V and 0 bases from J, leaving 12 bases between. There are 14 residues in the CDR3. Written as DNA, the CDR3 is TGTGCCAGCAGCTCGGAGGCCCCCTCCTACGAGCAGTACTTC. Translated, it gives CASSSEAPSYEQYF.

The gene calls are TRBV5-6 and TRBJ1-5, with 10 bases aligning to TRBD1. V lost 5 bases to trimming and J lost 5 bases; unmatched junction nucleotides: 10. This CDR3 is built from 16 residues. Germline-derived CDR1 and CDR2 are SGHDT and YYEEEE. The CDR3 bases are TGTGCCAGCAGGGGGACAGGGGTCGTTTTAGATCAGCCCCAGCATTTT. Amino acid sequence: CASRGTGVVLDQPQHF.

This chain connects TRBV18 to TRBJ1-1; TRBD1 might be the D (5 bases). The V end was cut by 5 bases, the J end by 3 bases, with 10 bases between. The CDR3 covers 13 residues. Germline lookup yields CDR1 KGHSH and CDR2 LQKENI. CDR3 in DNA: TGTGCCAGCTCATTCGACAGATACACTGAAGCTTTCTTT. This sequence encodes CASSFDRYTEAFF.

V gene TRBV5-5 combines with J gene TRBJ2-5; D ambiguous. V lost 1 base, J lost 5 bases, and 9 bases lay in between. CDR1 SGHKS and CDR2 YYEKEE come from the germline V gene (reference sequence). This CDR3 comprises 13 residues. CDR3 protein: CASSLTVGETQYF. Here the CDR3 DNA reads TGTGCCAGCAGCTTGACAGTTGGTGAGACCCAGTACTTC.

The V gene is TRBV6-6, the J gene TRBJ1-1; perhaps TRBD1 as D (5 bases). Trimming removed 7 bases at V and 1 base at J, with 19 bases between. The CDR3 is 16 residues long. The germline CDR1 and CDR2 sequences are MNHNY and SVGAGI (reference sequence). CDR3: CASTHTPTVWNTEAFF. The CDR3 DNA follows: TGTGCCAGCACCCATACCCCGACAGTTTGGAACACTGAAGCTTTCTTT.

The chain combines TRBV14 with TRBJ2-7; 8 bases are a match to TRBD2. Germline V gene lookup returns CDR1 SGHDN and CDR2 FVKESK. The CDR3 extends over 15 amino acids. Trimming removed 5 bases from V and 4 bases from J; junction bases left unmatched: 10. CDR3 bases: TGTGCCAGCAGCTACGGACTAGCCCTCCAATACGAGCAGTACTTC. It translates to CASSYGLALQYEQYF.

The chain is built from TRBV5-1 and TRBJ1-2, with D maybe TRBD1 (5 bases). Per germline, CDR1 SGHRS and CDR2 YFSETQ. CDR3 length: 14 amino acids. Trimming stripped 2 bases from V and 4 bases from J, with 12 bases between. The chain's CDR3 is CASSLGVGSYGYTF. The CDR3 bases are TGCGCCAGCAGCTTAGGGGTGGGATCCTATGGCTACACCTTC.

The rearrangement uses TRBV5-4 and TRBJ1-1; tentative D call: TRBD1 (5 bases). CDR3 length: 14 amino acids. Deletions cut 1 base from V and 1 base from J, with 8 bases between. CDR1 SGHNT and CDR2 YYREEE come from the germline V gene (reference sequence). The CDR3: CASSLQGKNTEAFF. The CDR3 DNA is TGTGCCAGCAGCTTGCAGGGTAAGAACACTGAAGCTTTCTTT.